This T cell receptor (beta chain) is from a study of graft-versus-host responses after intestinal transplantation. Profiling relied on immunoSEQ multiplex PCR, and the TCRdb table lists in-frame clones only, not all of them. The sample lists about 39,000 clones; over 90% were seen once. Points on this clone: Antigen unknown.

The CDR3 has 15 residues. Germline CDR1 and CDR2: SGHRS and YFSETQ. The ends lost 0 bases at V and 4 bases at J; junction bases unmatched: 1. This TCR was recovered from a human donor who was the organ donor for an intestinal transplant. The genes are TRBV5-1 and TRBJ2-3, with TRBD1 matching over 11 bases. Sequencing was performed on unstimulated CD8+ T cells sorted from spleen or lymph node cells, taken before transplant. CDR3 nucleotide sequence: TGCGCCAGCAGCTTGGGGACAGGGGGCGCAGATACGCAGTATTTT. It codes for CASSLGTGGADTQYF.